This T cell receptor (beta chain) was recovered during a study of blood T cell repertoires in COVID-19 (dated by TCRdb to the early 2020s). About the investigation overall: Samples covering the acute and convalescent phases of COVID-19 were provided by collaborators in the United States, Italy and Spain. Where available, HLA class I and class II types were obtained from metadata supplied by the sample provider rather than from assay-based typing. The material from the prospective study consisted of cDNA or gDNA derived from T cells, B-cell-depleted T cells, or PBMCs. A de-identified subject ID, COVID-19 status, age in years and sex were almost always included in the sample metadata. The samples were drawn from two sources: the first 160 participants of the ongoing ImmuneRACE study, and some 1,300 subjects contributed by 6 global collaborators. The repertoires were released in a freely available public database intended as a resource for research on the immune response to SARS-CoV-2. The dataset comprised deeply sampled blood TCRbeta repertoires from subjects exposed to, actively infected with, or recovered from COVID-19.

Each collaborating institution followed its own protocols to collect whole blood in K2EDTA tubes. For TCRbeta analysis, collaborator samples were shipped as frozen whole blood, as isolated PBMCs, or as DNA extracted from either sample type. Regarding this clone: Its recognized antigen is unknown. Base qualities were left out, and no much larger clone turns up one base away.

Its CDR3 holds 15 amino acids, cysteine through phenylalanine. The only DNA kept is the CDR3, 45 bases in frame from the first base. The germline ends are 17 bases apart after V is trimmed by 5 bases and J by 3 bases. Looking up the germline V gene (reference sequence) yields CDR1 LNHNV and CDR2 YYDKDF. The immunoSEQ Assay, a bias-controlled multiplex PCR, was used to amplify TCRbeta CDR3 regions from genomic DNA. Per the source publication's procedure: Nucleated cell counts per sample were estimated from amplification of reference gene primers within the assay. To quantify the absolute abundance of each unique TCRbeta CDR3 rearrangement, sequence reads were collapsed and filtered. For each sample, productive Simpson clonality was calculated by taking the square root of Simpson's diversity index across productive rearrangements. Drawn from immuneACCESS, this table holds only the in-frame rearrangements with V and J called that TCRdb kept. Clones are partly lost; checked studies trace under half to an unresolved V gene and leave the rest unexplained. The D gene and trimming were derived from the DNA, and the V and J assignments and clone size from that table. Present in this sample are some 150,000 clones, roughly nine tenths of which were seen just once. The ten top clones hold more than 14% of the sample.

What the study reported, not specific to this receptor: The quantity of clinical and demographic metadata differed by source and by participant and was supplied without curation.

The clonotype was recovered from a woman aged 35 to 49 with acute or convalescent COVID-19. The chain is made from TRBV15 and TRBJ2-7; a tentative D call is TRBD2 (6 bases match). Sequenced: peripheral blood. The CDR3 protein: CATSPERNSGYEQYF. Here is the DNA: TGTGCCACCAGCCCCGAACGGAATAGCGGCTACGAGCAGTACTTC. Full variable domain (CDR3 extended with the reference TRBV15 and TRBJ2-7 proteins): DAMVIQNPRYQVTQFGKPVTLSCSQTLNHNVMYWYQQKSSQAPKLLFHYYDKDFNNEADTPDNFQSRRPNTSFCFLDIRSPGLGDTAMYLCATSPERNSGYEQYFGPGTRLTVT.